Presented here are 19 T cell receptor beta chains from one specimen sequenced in a study of T cell changes during pregnancy in multiple sclerosis. Method: immunoSEQ multiplex PCR; TCRdb's copy keeps in-frame clones and lacks some. The table includes approximately 68,000 clones, roughly 92% detected once. The specimen comprised peripheral blood, sampled in the second trimester of pregnancy. The receptor set was obtained from a female donor with multiple sclerosis, enrolled in a pregnancy study.

The CDR3 spells CSASGGIEQFF. The CDR3 bases are TGCAGTGCTAGCGGGGGAATTGAGCAGTTCTTC. The chain links TRBV20-1 to TRBJ2-1, with D possibly matching TRBD2 (6 bases). The CDR3 is 11 amino acids. Germline V CDR1 and CDR2: DFQATT, SNEGSKA (reference sequence). Trimming cost V 3 bases and J 9 bases, with 9 bases left between them.

The CDR3 DNA reads as TGCGCCAGCAGCCGTTACCCCGGAGGCAATCAGCCCCAGCATTTT. Translating gives CASSRYPGGNQPQHF. The chain uses TRBV4-3 and TRBJ1-5, with no clear D. The germline V and J ends were trimmed by 4 bases and 2 bases, with 12 bases remaining between them. The length of the CDR3 is 15 residues. The germline V gene has CDR1 LGHNA and CDR2 YSLEER.

On this clone: Other DNA variants within this sample encode the same CDR3. This sequence joins TRBV9 and TRBJ2-7; the match to TRBD1 covers 7 bases. The J segment lost 2 bases and the V segment lost 0 bases, leaving 2 bases of the junction unmatched. The germline V gene has CDR1 SGDLS and CDR2 YYNGEE. There are 14 residues in the CDR3. The CDR3 protein is CASSVGTGTYEQYF. The CDR3 coding sequence is TGTGCCAGCAGCGTAGGGACAGGAACCTACGAGCAGTACTTC.

The J gene is TRBJ1-5, the V gene TRBV10-3; no clear D gene. Trimming cost V 6 bases and J 0 bases, with 9 bases left between them. Germline CDR1 ENHRY, CDR2 SYGVKD. The CDR3 length is 14 residues. This CDR3 is CAISPGNSNQPQHF. The CDR3 region has the DNA TGTGCCATCAGCCCCGGGAATAGCAATCAGCCCCAGCATTTT.

The chain combines TRBV27 with TRBJ2-7; tentative D call: TRBD1 (5 bases). The CDR3 consists of 14 residues. CDR1 is MNHEY, CDR2 SMNVEV, per germline (reference sequence). Between the trimmed V and J ends, which lost 4 bases and 3 bases, there was a span of 13 bases. CDR3 DNA: TGTGCCAGCAGTTCAGGGTTCAAGTTCTACGAGCAGTACTTC. As protein: CASSSGFKFYEQYF.

The genes are TRBV11-1 and TRBJ2-1, with 8 bases matching TRBD2. Germline values: CDR1 SGHAT, CDR2 FQDESV (reference sequence). Trimming removed 0 bases from V and 9 bases from J; junction bases left unmatched: 1. This CDR3 region has 13 residues. The CDR3 coding sequence is TGTGCCAGCAGCTTAGCGGCGGGAGGTGAGCAGTTCTTC. This sequence encodes CASSLAAGGEQFF.

V gene TRBV9 combines with J gene TRBJ1-2, with D perhaps TRBD1 (5 bases). V was shortened by 0 bases and J by 4 bases, with 10 bases between the two germline ends. Per germline, CDR1 SGDLS and CDR2 YYNGEE. There are 14 residues in the CDR3. For the CDR3, the DNA is TGTGCCAGCAGCGTAGAAGCGGGGGGCTATGGCTACACCTTC. Its translation: CASSVEAGGYGYTF.

The chain has TRBV27 and TRBJ2-7; 11 positions match TRBD1. The CDR3 covers 15 residues. CDR1 is MNHEY and CDR2 is SMNVEV in the germline V gene (reference sequence). Trimming took 5 bases from V and 3 from J; bases not matched to a gene: 6. The CDR3 is CASSAGTGGNYEQYF. The CDR3, as DNA: TGTGCCAGCAGTGCGGGGACAGGGGGAAACTACGAGCAGTACTTC.

The rearrangement uses TRBV5-1 and TRBJ2-3; 7 bases fit TRBD2. V lost 2 bases and J lost 1; bases outside the gene matches: 4. CDR1 is SGHRS, CDR2 YFSETQ, per germline. The CDR3 sequence is 15 residues long. CDR3 in amino acids: CASSLSSGGTDTQYF. The DNA of the CDR3 is TGCGCCAGCAGCTTATCAAGCGGGGGCACAGATACGCAGTATTTT.

The rearrangement uses TRBV9 and TRBJ2-3; a weak D match, TRBD2 (6 bases). Germline CDR1 SGDLS, CDR2 YYNGEE. Trimming shortened V by 4 bases and J by 0 bases, and 12 bases separated the two germline ends. This CDR3 spans 15 amino acids. The CDR3 DNA follows: TGTGCCAGCAGCTCCAGTGGGGGGAGCACAGATACGCAGTATTTT. It is translated as CASSSSGGSTDTQYF.

The chain is built from TRBV6-5 and TRBJ2-2, with 10 bases matching TRBD2. CDR3 length equals 15 residues. The germline CDR1 and CDR2 sequences are MNHEY and SVGAGI. The junction had 9 bases not matched to a gene; V was cut back by 8 bases and J by 6 bases. The CDR3 coding sequence is TGTGCCAGCCATTCTGGGCTAGCGGGAGCCGGGGAGCTGTTTTTT. Its protein is CASHSGLAGAGELFF.

The genes are TRBV5-1 and TRBJ1-2; D perhaps matches TRBD1 (5 bases). Trimming shortened V by 0 bases and J by 6 bases, and 9 bases separated the two germline ends. Germline CDR1 reads SGHRS; CDR2 reads YFSETQ. The CDR3 contains 13 residues. CDR3 DNA sequence: TGCGCCAGCAGCTTGGTAGGGGAACATGGCTACACCTTC. Amino acids: CASSLVGEHGYTF.

The chain recombines TRBV5-6 with TRBJ1-4, with unresolved D. V lost 0 bases, J lost 6 bases, and 9 bases lay in between. Germline values: CDR1 SGHDT, CDR2 YYEEEE. There are 14 residues in the CDR3. The CDR3 DNA follows: TGTGCCAGCAGCTTGGGGCAGGCCCATGAAAAACTGTTTTTT. Translating it yields CASSLGQAHEKLFF.

This clone is labeled as medium-sized. V usage is TRBV5-1 and J usage is TRBJ1-1; D is uncertain. In germline, CDR1 is SGHRS, CDR2 YFSETQ. This CDR3 has 13 amino acids. V gave up 3 bases and J gave up 1 base, with 7 bases separating them. The CDR3 DNA follows: TGCGCCAGCAGCTGGGGAGGGAACACTGAAGCTTTCTTT. Amino acid sequence: CASSWGGNTEAFF. Combining the CDR3 with reference TRBV5-1 and TRBJ1-1 gives the whole variable domain KAGVTQTPRYLIKTRGQQVTLSCSPISGHRSVSWYQQTPGQGLQFLFEYFSETQRNKGNFPGRFSGRQFSNSRSEMNVSTLELGDSALYLCASSWGGNTEAFFGQGTRLTVV.

The V and J genes are TRBV28 and TRBJ1-1; the match to TRBD1 covers 7 bases. Germline CDR1 is MDHEN and CDR2 is SYDVKM. Losses at the gene ends were 5 bases for V and 0 bases for J; bases not matched to a gene: 3. The CDR3 spans 14 residues. CDR3 nucleotide sequence: TGTGCCAGCAGTGCCGGGACAGTGAACACTGAAGCTTTCTTT. Translating gives CASSAGTVNTEAFF.

The V call is TRBV11-3, the J call TRBJ2-1; TRBD1 matches 10 bases. The CDR3 consists of 15 residues. Losses at the gene ends were 4 bases for V and 4 bases for J; bases not matched to a gene: 4. Looked up from germline, CDR1 is SGHNT and CDR2 is YENEEA. In DNA, the CDR3 is TGTGCCAGCAGCTGGGGACAGGGGACTTACAATGAGCAGTTCTTC. Translated: CASSWGQGTYNEQFF. Variable domain in full (rest from reference TRBV11-3 and TRBJ2-1): EAGVVQSPRYKIIEKKQPVAFWCNPISGHNTLYWYLQNLGQGPELLIRYENEEAVDDSQLPKDRFSAERLKGVDSTLKIQPAELGDSAVYLCASSWGQGTYNEQFFGPGTRLTVL.

This chain links TRBV5-1 with TRBJ2-1; the match to TRBD2 covers 9 bases. J gave up 7 bases and V 3 bases, and 8 bases lay outside the gene matches. Germline V gives CDR1 SGHRS, CDR2 YFSETQ. This CDR3 has 15 amino acids. The CDR3 nucleotides are TGCGCCAGCAGCTCGGGACTAGCCCAATGGAATGAGCAGTTCTTC. Protein: CASSSGLAQWNEQFF.

The chain uses TRBV9 and TRBJ2-1, with 7 bases lining up with TRBD2. V dropped 0 bases and J dropped 4; count of bases not matched to a gene: 10. This CDR3 has 17 amino acids. Germline CDR1 reads SGDLS; CDR2 reads YYNGEE. As DNA, the CDR3 is TGTGCCAGCAGCGTAGATGTGGGAGCGGGAAGTTACAATGAGCAGTTCTTC. Its translation is CASSVDVGAGSYNEQFF.

This chain uses TRBV7-9 with TRBJ1-1, with D uncertain. Germline V CDR1 and CDR2: SEHNR, FQNEAQ (reference sequence). This CDR3 has 13 residues. Deletions cut 2 bases from V and 1 base from J, with 5 bases between. CDR3 nucleotide sequence: TGTGCCAGCAGCTTAACAGAGAACACTGAAGCTTTCTTT. It specifies CASSLTENTEAFF.